The present T cell receptor (beta chain) was sequenced within a study of PD-1 blockade in classical Hodgkin lymphoma (dated by TCRdb to 2020 to 2021). The study in broad terms: Nivolumab dosing was 3 mg/kg intravenously every 2 weeks, continuing until either disease progression or unacceptable toxicity. The study used CyTOF and TCR beta sequencing to define a peripheral blood immune signature of response to PD-1 blockade in classical Hodgkin lymphoma. The paper as a whole reports these results and caveats: By C4D1, a significant rise was seen in CD4+ TCR diversity but not in CD8+ TCR diversity (p=0.0027 vs p=0.16), and the rise was most apparent among complete responders (p=0.02). Baseline TCR diversity was reported to be lower in newly diagnosed patients than in healthy donors and to be lower still in relapsed/refractory patients. Lower diversity was observed in patients in whom nivolumab was started less than 1 year after ASCT, and these patients were excluded from later analyses so that confounding by immune reconstitution would be avoided. Among trial patients, those achieving complete response had baseline diversity similar to that of newly diagnosed patients, while diversity was significantly lower in partial responders and progressors. The study was restricted to a single clinical trial cohort, and the causes of repertoire differences, possibly disease activity or prior therapy, were left undefined.

Turning to this clone: No antigen is known for it. No qualities accompany the bases; no much larger clone lies one base away.

The Qiagen DNeasy kit was used to extract genomic DNA both from unsorted PBMCs and from the negatively selected CD4+ and CD8+ fractions. TCR beta CDR3 regions were subjected to amplification by immunoSEQ multiplex PCR with primers that anneal to V and J segments. A synthetic immune receptor repertoire was used to minimize amplification bias, and any residual bias was removed computationally once sequencing was done. In the authors' own workflow: Repertoire diversity was quantified as the Shannon entropy index using custom Python scripts. The unsorted, CD4+ and CD8+ repertoires were each analyzed separately, with the exception of combined analyses, where CD4+ and CD8+ sequences were merged in silico. Clonal expansion was defined as a frequency increase of at least 2-fold after treatment compared with C1D1, and clones undetected at baseline were assigned a pseudocount of 0.5. Clones with 0 or 1 copy at C1D1 were classified as singleton clones, and clones with 2 or more copies were classified as non-singleton clones. By matching protein sequences in sorted samples from the same patient, clones expanded in unsorted samples were annotated as CD4+, CD8+ or unknown. Diversity changes from C1D1 to C4D1 were tested in paired samples using Wilcoxon tests. The immuneACCESS repertoire file appears here via TCRdb, limited to in-frame rearrangements. These files lack a portion of the clones; in checked studies, under half of the deficit traces to unresolved V genes, and the cause of the others is not known. That table furnishes V, J and clone size, whereas the DNA furnished D and trimming. The sample has 55,000 to 75,000 clones on record, 70% to 75% of them singletons. The ten most abundant clones make up approximately 8.4% of the sample.

According to the study, the label for this sample's time point signals: cycle 2 day 1 (C2D1) of nivolumab. Every trial patient had relapsed after autologous stem cell transplantation, and cohorts A, B and C differed in prior brentuximab vedotin exposure. The trial cohort was composed of roughly 60 patients with relapsed/refractory classical Hodgkin lymphoma, for whom complete response, partial response or progressive disease was recorded as best overall response. Single-agent nivolumab was administered to trial patients in the multi-cohort phase II CheckMate 205 trial. An independent review committee assessed best overall response by applying the 2007 International Working Group response criteria. PBMCs from the trial were collected at three points: immediately before nivolumab initiation (C1D1), and during therapy at cycle 2 day 1 and cycle 4 day 1. Peripheral blood was collected in 8 mL Vacutainer Cell Preparation Tubes, from which PBMCs were isolated by centrifugation and then cryopreserved.

The receptor was isolated from a human donor with classical Hodgkin lymphoma. Sequenced here: peripheral blood mononuclear cells (PBMCs), sampled before the second cycle of nivolumab.

The DNA sequence reads TGTGCCAGTAGTTTAACCGGGACAGGAGGGAACACCATATATTTT. Protein translation: CASSLTGTGGNTIYF. The sequence joins TRBV19 to TRBJ1-3, with 8 middle bases fitting TRBD1. V has 5 bases trimmed and J has 7 bases trimmed; junction bases matching no gene number 10. Counted from cysteine to phenylalanine, this CDR3 has 15 amino acids. Only CDR3 DNA is held: 45 bases, read in frame from base 1. CDR1 and CDR2 (LNHDA, SQIVND) derive from the germline V gene (reference sequence).